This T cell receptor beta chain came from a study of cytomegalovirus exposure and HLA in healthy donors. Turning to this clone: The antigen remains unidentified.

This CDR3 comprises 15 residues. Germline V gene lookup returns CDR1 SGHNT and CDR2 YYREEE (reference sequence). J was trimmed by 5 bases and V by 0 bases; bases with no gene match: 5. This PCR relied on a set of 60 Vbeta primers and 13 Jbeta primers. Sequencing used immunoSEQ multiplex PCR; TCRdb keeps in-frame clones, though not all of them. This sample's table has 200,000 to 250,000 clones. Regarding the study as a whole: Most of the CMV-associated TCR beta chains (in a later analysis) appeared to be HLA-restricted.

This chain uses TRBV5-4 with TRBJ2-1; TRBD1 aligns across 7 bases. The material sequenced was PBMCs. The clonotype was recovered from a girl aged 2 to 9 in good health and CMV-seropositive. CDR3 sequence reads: CASSLARGTDNEQFF. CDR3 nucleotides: TGTGCCAGCAGCTTGGCCAGGGGGACGGACAATGAGCAGTTCTTC.